These 15 T cell receptor beta chains share one sample of origin, sequenced in a study of blood T cells in healthy people across ages. PCR was performed a second time for 7 to 11 cycles using a sample-barcoded 5' primer and a J-beta primer mix. TCRdb reanalysed the 5' RACE reads using MiXCR and keeps one entry per CDR3 protein. The sample lists roughly 1.6 million distinct CDR3 sequences; about 31% were seen once. The sample consisted of blood. The receptors come from a woman under 40 in good health.

This clonotype was counted a few times. A read error may account for a junction end that differs from germline. The rearrangement joins TRBV11-2 to TRBJ2-1; a possible D gene is TRBD1 (5 bases). Germline-derived CDR1 and CDR2 are SGHAT and FQNNGV. CDR3 length: 15 amino acids. The CDR3 loop reads CASSLGQYSCNEQFF. The CDR3 DNA reads as TGTGCCAGCAGCTTAGGACAGTACTCCTGCAATGAGCAGTTCTTC.

This clonotype was seen only a few times. The gene calls are TRBV2 and TRBJ2-3; 7 bases line up with TRBD1. The germline CDR1 and CDR2 sequences are SNHLY and FYNNEI. This CDR3 spans 14 amino acids. With V trimmed by 3 bases and J by 4 bases, 4 bases remained unmatched. The CDR3 DNA follows: TGTGCCAGCAGTGACAGGGGGAACGCAGATACGCAGTATTTT. Residues: CASSDRGNADTQYF.

This clonotype was detected only a few times. The chain has TRBV7-9 and TRBJ2-5; 7 bases agree with TRBD2. The CDR3 has 16 residues. The V and J ends lost 0 bases and 2 bases, in that order; junction bases with no gene match: 6. CDR1 and CDR2 (germline): SEHNR, FQNEAQ (reference sequence). This CDR3 reads CASSLAGGGTQETQYF. CDR3 in DNA: TGTGCCAGCAGCTTAGCGGGCGGGGGAACACAAGAGACCCAGTACTTC. Combining the CDR3 with reference TRBV7-9 and TRBJ2-5 gives the whole variable domain DTGVSQNPRHKITKRGQNVTFRCDPISEHNRLYWYRQTLGQGPEFLTYFQNEAQLEKSRLLSDRFSAERPKGSFSTLEIQRTEQGDSAMYLCASSLAGGGTQETQYFGPGTRLLVL.

The chain joins TRBV27 to TRBJ2-2, with D possibly being TRBD1 or TRBD2 (5 bases each). Germline CDR1 reads MNHEY; CDR2 reads SMNVEV (reference sequence). Trimming pared 6 bases from V and 1 base from J, leaving 12 bases between. The CDR3 covers 15 residues. CDR3 DNA: TGTGCCAGCAGATACGGGACGGGGAACACCGGGGAGCTGTTTTTT. This gives the protein CASRYGTGNTGELFF.

This chain links TRBV6-1 with TRBJ2-7; D is undetermined. CDR1 is MNHNS and CDR2 is SASEGT in the germline V gene. Trimming stripped 3 bases from V and 0 bases from J, with 12 bases between. CDR3 length: 15 amino acids. The CDR3 bases are TGTGCCAGCAGTGAGGAAAGCTTCGGCTCCTACGAGCAGTACTTC. Its protein is CASSEESFGSYEQYF.

The chain has TRBV4-1 and TRBJ1-5, with D possibly matching TRBD1 (6 bases). V was cut by 1 base and J by 6 bases, with 13 bases left in between. Germline V CDR1 and CDR2: MGHRA, YSYEKL. The CDR3 contains 15 residues. The CDR3 loop is CASSQGRGGSQPQHF. The CDR3 nucleotides read TGCGCCAGCAGCCAAGGCAGGGGCGGTAGTCAGCCCCAGCATTTT.

V gene TRBV27 combines with J gene TRBJ1-5; TRBD1 aligns across 7 bases. The CDR3 totals 13 residues. The germline gives CDR1 MNHEY, CDR2 SMNVEV (reference sequence). The J segment lost 0 bases and the V segment lost 8 bases, leaving 1 base of the junction unmatched. The CDR3 nucleotides read TGTGCCAGCGGACAGGATAGCAATCAGCCCCAGCATTTT. Its protein is CASGQDSNQPQHF.

Note on this clonotype: The junction shows a germline mismatch at one end, possibly a read error. V is TRBV20-1 and J is TRBJ2-1; TRBD2 matches at 9 bases. CDR1 and CDR2 from the germline V gene are DFQATT and SNEGSKA (reference sequence). The CDR3 runs 14 residues. CDR3 in amino acids: CSARPAGGSNKQFF. The DNA of the CDR3 is TGCAGTGCTAGACCAGCGGGAGGCTCCAATAAGCAGTTCTTC.

This chain links TRBV6-1 with TRBJ1-2; 9 bases map to TRBD1. The length of the CDR3 is 15 residues. The J segment lost 6 bases and the V segment lost 6 bases, leaving 11 bases of the junction unmatched. Germline lookup yields CDR1 MNHNS and CDR2 SASEGT. This CDR3 is CASRALLGQGDGYTF. CDR3 DNA sequence: TGTGCCAGCAGGGCTCTTCTGGGACAGGGCGATGGCTACACCTTC.

This chain links TRBV18 with TRBJ1-2; D call uncertain. This CDR3 region has 14 residues. The germline V and J ends were trimmed by 3 bases and 7 bases, with 15 bases remaining between them. Germline V gene data show CDR1 as KGHSH and CDR2 as LQKENI. The CDR3 region is CASSPRSAVGGYTF. In DNA form, the CDR3 reads TGTGCCAGCTCACCTCGGTCGGCTGTAGGTGGCTACACCTTC.

The chain links TRBV20-1 to TRBJ1-2; D is unclear. Trimming removed 4 bases at V and 4 bases at J, with 13 bases between. The length of the CDR3 is 13 residues. Looked up from germline, CDR1 is DFQATT and CDR2 is SNEGSKA (reference sequence). CDR3 sequence: CSATDGSFYGYTF. DNA of the CDR3: TGCAGTGCTACCGACGGGTCCTTCTATGGCTACACCTTC.

This clonotype has a handful of counts. The V call is TRBV3-1, the J call TRBJ2-5; D might be TRBD2 (5 bases). Germline lookup yields CDR1 LGHDT and CDR2 YNNKEL (reference sequence). The CDR3 loop spans 15 amino acids. The V and J ends lost 1 base and 2 bases respectively, with 11 bases between them. In DNA form, the CDR3 reads TGTGCCAGCAGCCAAGGGGTTGGAGGACAAGAGACCCAGTACTTC. Protein: CASSQGVGGQETQYF.

The rearrangement links TRBV7-3 to TRBJ2-3; no reliable D call. Germline V gene sequence: CDR1 SGHTA, CDR2 FQGTGA. The CDR3 totals 13 residues. V was shortened by 2 bases and J by 6 bases, with 9 bases between the two germline ends. CDR3 loop: CASSLSRSDTQYF. Here the CDR3 DNA reads TGTGCCAGCAGCTTATCCCGATCCGATACGCAGTATTTT.

In this sample, this clonotype turned up a few times. The chain combines TRBV7-6 with TRBJ2-1; no clear D gene. The CDR3 is made up of 16 amino acids. V was pared by 0 bases and J by 4 bases, with 13 bases between. The V gene's germline CDR1 is SGHVS and CDR2 FNYEAQ. The CDR3 reads CASSLAARPIYNEQFF. The CDR3 coding sequence is TGTGCCAGCAGCTTAGCCGCGAGGCCGATATACAATGAGCAGTTCTTC.

This sequence joins TRBV27 and TRBJ2-4; 9 nucleotides align to TRBD1. The DNA end is more similar to TRBJ2-5, so the J call may be wrong. Germline values: CDR1 MNHEY, CDR2 SMNVEV (reference sequence). This CDR3 is 14 amino acids long. CDR3 sequence (DNA): TGTGCCAGCAGTCCACGGACAGGGGACGGGACCCAGTACTTC. Residues: CASSPRTGDGTQYF.